The 5 T cell receptor beta chains below come from one sample, sequenced in a study of shared clonotypes between healthy human individuals. Clones were read by immunoSEQ multiplex PCR, and TCRdb kept only the in-frame ones, dropping some. The sample includes about 2 million clones, around 95% of them seen just once. Specimen: naive CD4+ T cells sorted from blood. Subset specified: CD45RA+ positively selected. The receptors originated from a man aged 18 to 29 in good health.

This chain joins TRBV7-2 and TRBJ2-3; 10 nucleotides match TRBD2. CDR3 size: 16 residues. Per the germline V gene, CDR1 is SGHTA and CDR2 is FQGNSA. The trim removed 3 bases at V and 4 bases at J, leaving 7 bases unmatched. As DNA, the CDR3 is TGTGCCAGCAGCTTCCCTAGCGGGAGCGCCCCAGATACGCAGTATTTT. It translates to CASSFPSGSAPDTQYF.

The V call is TRBV5-1, the J call TRBJ1-1; TRBD1 might be the D (5 bases). The CDR3 has 16 residues. Germline V lookup: CDR1 SGHRS, CDR2 YFSETQ. V lost 1 base and J lost 1, with 14 bases in between. The CDR3: CASSLMPQDTNTEAFF. The CDR3 DNA reads TGCGCCAGCAGCTTGATGCCACAGGACACGAACACTGAAGCTTTCTTT.

The rearrangement joins TRBV30 to TRBJ2-5; D possibly corresponds to TRBD1 (5 bases). The germline V gene encodes CDR1 GTSNPN and CDR2 SVGIG (reference sequence). Trimming shortened V by 3 bases and J by 3 bases, and 8 bases separated the two germline ends. The CDR3 runs 12 residues. The CDR3 is CAWRAGKETQYF. CDR3 sequence (DNA): TGTGCCTGGAGGGCAGGGAAAGAGACCCAGTACTTC. The full variable domain, with the rest looked up from reference TRBV30 and TRBJ2-5, is SQTIHQWPATLVQPVGSPLSLECTVEGTSNPNLYWYRQAAGRGLQLLFYSVGIGQISSEVPQNLSASRPQDRQFILSSKKLLLSDSGFYLCAWRAGKETQYFGPGTRLLVL.

The rearrangement joins TRBV10-3 to TRBJ1-3; tentative D call: TRBD1 (5 bases). The length of the CDR3 is 15 residues. Germline V gene lookup returns CDR1 ENHRY and CDR2 SYGVKD. V shed 7 bases and J shed 4 bases, with 17 bases lying between them. The CDR3 region is CAITHTGGIGNTIYF. The CDR3 DNA is TGTGCCATCACTCATACGGGGGGTATCGGAAACACCATATATTTT.

This chain uses TRBV6-5 with TRBJ1-2; TRBD1 matches 7 bases. Trimming removed 5 bases from V and 7 bases from J; junction bases left unmatched: 13. The CDR3 is made up of 15 amino acids. The germline CDR1 and CDR2 sequences are MNHEY and SVGAGI. The CDR3 DNA follows: TGTGCCAGCAGTACCCGACGACAGGGACCGTTTGGCTACACCTTC. Its translation is CASSTRRQGPFGYTF.